Below are 32 T cell receptor beta chains sequenced from a single sample in a study of blood T cell repertoires in COVID-19. TCRdb's copy holds only in-frame clones and misses some; the assay was immunoSEQ multiplex PCR. The table includes 150,000 to 200,000 clones, 85% to 90% detected once. The sequenced sample was peripheral blood. These receptors originate from a man aged 35 to 55 with active or convalescent COVID-19.

The chain combines TRBV6-5 with TRBJ2-3; 7 bases fit TRBD2. Germline V gene sequence: CDR1 MNHEY, CDR2 SVGAGI. CDR3 length equals 15 residues. Germline trimming cut 7 bases from V and 1 base from J; bases unmatched to any gene: 8. The CDR3 region is CASTKRRGGTDTQYF. Written as DNA, the CDR3 is TGTGCCAGCACCAAGAGACGGGGGGGCACAGATACGCAGTATTTT.

The rearrangement joins TRBV7-9 to TRBJ1-2; 8 bases map to TRBD1. In germline, CDR1 is SEHNR, CDR2 FQNEAQ (reference sequence). The CDR3 extends over 14 amino acids. Trimming took 5 bases from V and 10 from J; bases not matched to a gene: 12. DNA for the CDR3: TGTGCCAGCAGCCACGGGACAGGCATAGTTGTCTACACCTTC. It codes for CASSHGTGIVVYTF.

The chain couples TRBV7-2 to TRBJ1-4, with D perhaps matching TRBD1 (5 bases). The V gene's germline CDR1 is SGHTA and CDR2 FQGNSA. Trimming took 5 bases from V and 7 from J, leaving 11 bases between them. The CDR3 totals 13 residues. CDR3 residues: CASSPRQREKLFF. In nucleotides, the CDR3 is TGTGCCAGCAGCCCGCGACAGCGTGAAAAACTGTTTTTT.

The V and J genes are TRBV25-1 and TRBJ2-1; 8 nucleotides agree with TRBD2. Germline V lookup: CDR1 MGHDK, CDR2 SYGVNS. CDR3 size: 15 residues. With V trimmed by 4 bases and J by 1 base, 3 bases remained unmatched. CDR3 sequence: CASSVSGDSYNEQFF. The DNA of the CDR3 is TGTGCCAGCAGTGTTAGCGGGGATTCCTACAATGAGCAGTTCTTC.

The CDR3 DNA follows: TGTGCCAGCAGCAAAGTAGATCGGGGTCGGGGTAACGGGGAGCTGTTTTTT. Encoded protein: CASSKVDRGRGNGELFF. V gene TRBV21-1 combines with J gene TRBJ2-2; the table assigns TRBD2, which was not confirmed against the DNA. TRBV21-1 is classified as a pseudogene. The CDR3 sequence is 17 residues long.

V and J are TRBV6-2 or TRBV6-3 and TRBJ1-5; TRBD1 aligns across 11 bases. The trim removed 5 bases at V and 7 bases at J, leaving 7 bases unmatched. This CDR3 is 15 amino acids long. Germline CDR1 and CDR2: MNHEY and SVGEGT. CDR3 nucleotides: TGTGCCAGCAGTCCGGACAGGGGGCAAGGGCAGCCCCAGCATTTT. Translation: CASSPDRGQGQPQHF.

V gene TRBV3-1 (or the pseudogene TRBV3-2) combines with J gene TRBJ1-2; D unclear. There are 12 residues in the CDR3. Trimming removed 1 base from V and 8 bases from J, with 8 bases in between. Germline V gives CDR1 LGHDT, CDR2 YNNKEL (reference sequence). CDR3 in amino acids: CASSQGAQGYTF. CDR3 coding DNA: TGTGCCAGCAGCCAAGGGGCCCAGGGCTACACCTTC.

This clone was picked up a small number of times. This sequence joins TRBV19 and TRBJ1-4; unclear D gene. Trimming shortened V by 0 bases and J by 4 bases, and 6 bases separated the two germline ends. There are 14 residues in the CDR3. The germline V gene has CDR1 LNHDA and CDR2 SQIVND (reference sequence). This chain's CDR3 is CASSIDPNNEKLFF. The DNA of the CDR3 is TGTGCCAGTAGTATAGATCCAAATAATGAAAAACTGTTTTTT.

V is TRBV11-2 and J is TRBJ2-7, with a tentative D call TRBD2 (7 bases). The V gene lost 1 base and the J gene lost 5 bases, with 15 bases spanning the gap. The CDR3 has 15 residues. Germline-derived CDR1 and CDR2 are SGHAT and FQNNGV. The CDR3 protein is CASSLVGGGPDEQYF. CDR3 nucleotide sequence: TGTGCCAGCAGCTTAGTGGGAGGGGGTCCCGACGAGCAGTACTTC. The variable domain in full, completed from reference TRBV11-2 and TRBJ2-7, reads EAGVAQSPRYKIIEKRQSVAFWCNPISGHATLYWYQQILGQGPKLLIQFQNNGVVDDSQLPKDRFSAERLKGVDSTLKIQPAKLEDSAVYLCASSLVGGGPDEQYFGPGTRLTVT.

The chain employs TRBV28 and TRBJ1-1; 7 bases fit TRBD1. V was pared by 6 bases and J by 1 base, with 8 bases of the junction left unmatched. This CDR3 has 15 residues. Per the germline V gene, CDR1 is MDHEN and CDR2 is SYDVKM. The chain's CDR3 is CASSSGGGANTEAFF. CDR3 sequence (DNA): TGTGCCAGCAGCTCAGGGGGTGGTGCGAACACTGAAGCTTTCTTT.

The chain links TRBV15 to TRBJ1-1; D perhaps matches TRBD1 (5 bases). The CDR3 totals 15 residues. CDR1 is LNHNV and CDR2 is YYDKDF in the germline V gene (reference sequence). Trimming pared 0 bases from V and 6 bases from J, leaving 14 bases between. The CDR3 nucleotides are TGTGCCACCAGCAGAGAAGGGCAGGGTGAAGCTGAAGCTTTCTTT. Translated, it gives CATSREGQGEAEAFF.

The gene calls are TRBV7-2 and TRBJ2-7; weak D call: TRBD2 (5 bases). Germline V gene sequence: CDR1 SGHTA, CDR2 FQGNSA. The CDR3 loop spans 15 amino acids. Trimming took 5 bases from V and 3 from J, leaving 17 bases between them. The CDR3 DNA follows: TGTGCCAGCAGCCGGTTTGAGGGAGCCAACTACGAGCAGTACTTC. The encoded protein is CASSRFEGANYEQYF.

This clone has a handful of counts. J is TRBJ1-2 and V is TRBV12-3 or TRBV12-4, with D unclear. V was clipped by 5 bases and J by 8 bases, with 12 bases between them. This CDR3 is 12 amino acids long. The CDR3 here is CASSRNVGGYTF. CDR3 DNA: TGTGCCAGCAGTCGAAACGTGGGCGGCTACACCTTC.

The chain has TRBV7-8 and TRBJ2-1; 7 bases map to TRBD2. This CDR3 region has 15 residues. V lost 1 base to trimming and J lost 5 bases; unmatched junction nucleotides: 5. The germline gives CDR1 SGHVS, CDR2 FQNEAQ. The CDR3 DNA follows: TGTGCCAGCAGCTTAGGGCGGGGGAATAACAATGAGCAGTTCTTC. This gives the protein CASSLGRGNNNEQFF. The variable domain in full, with the rest retrieved from reference TRBV7-8 and TRBJ2-1, is GAGVSQSPRYKVAKRGQDVALRCDPISGHVSLFWYQQALGQGPEFLTYFQNEAQLDKSGLPSDRFFAERPEGSVSTLKIQRTQQEDSAVYLCASSLGRGNNNEQFFGPGTRLTVL.

The V gene is TRBV6-2 or TRBV6-3, the J gene TRBJ2-1; possible D gene TRBD1, 6 bases. The CDR3 consists of 13 residues. Germline CDR1 is MNHEY and CDR2 is SVGEGT. V was clipped by 2 bases and J by 12 bases, with 14 bases between them. CDR3 sequence: CASSYTTGTLQFF. In DNA form, the CDR3 reads TGTGCCAGCAGTTACACGACCGGGACACTGCAGTTCTTC.

The table lists this clone with a count of one. The chain recombines TRBV9 with TRBJ2-1; 7 bases agree with TRBD2. This CDR3 has 15 amino acids. Germline trimming cut 4 bases from V and 0 bases from J; bases unmatched to any gene: 4. The V gene's germline CDR1 is SGDLS and CDR2 YYNGEE. This CDR3 is CASSPGGSSYNEQFF. CDR3 bases: TGTGCCAGCAGCCCCGGGGGGAGCTCCTACAATGAGCAGTTCTTC.

The rearrangement uses TRBV4-1 and TRBJ1-2; D is ambiguous. CDR3 length: 19 residues. V was cut by 0 bases and J by 2 bases, with 22 bases left in between. Germline values: CDR1 MGHRA, CDR2 YSYEKL. CDR3 DNA sequence: TGCGCCAGCAGCCAAGATCTCTCGGGAGGAGGCCCTCACAACTATGGCTACACCTTC. Amino acids: CASSQDLSGGGPHNYGYTF.

The chain employs TRBV12-3 or TRBV12-4 and TRBJ2-7; the D gene is possibly TRBD2 (5 bases). There are 13 residues in the CDR3. Trimming cost V 4 bases and J 3 bases, with 10 bases left between them. CDR3 DNA sequence: TGTGCCAGCAGTTCGATCCGGGACTACGAGCAGTACTTC. Translated, it gives CASSSIRDYEQYF.

This rearrangement joins TRBV18 to TRBJ1-3, with 8 bases lining up with TRBD1. The CDR3 has 16 residues. Trimming cost V 6 bases and J 2 bases; bases outside gene matches: 9. The germline V gene encodes CDR1 KGHSH and CDR2 LQKENI. The CDR3 region is CASSPGQGQTGNTIYF. Written as DNA, the CDR3 is TGTGCCAGCTCTCCCGGACAGGGACAAACTGGAAACACCATATATTTT.

The V gene is TRBV30, the J gene TRBJ1-2; D is unresolved. The V gene lost 3 bases and the J gene lost 7 bases, with 12 bases spanning the gap. This CDR3 comprises 12 residues. Germline-derived CDR1 and CDR2 are GTSNPN and SVGIG (reference sequence). The CDR3 region has the DNA TGTGCCTGGAGCTTTCAAATGAGTGGCTACACCTTC. Protein: CAWSFQMSGYTF. Filled out from reference TRBV30 and TRBJ1-2, the complete variable domain reads SQTIHQWPATLVQPVGSPLSLECTVEGTSNPNLYWYRQAAGRGLQLLFYSVGIGQISSEVPQNLSASRPQDRQFILSSKKLLLSDSGFYLCAWSFQMSGYTFGSGTRLTVV.

V gene TRBV19 combines with J gene TRBJ2-3; TRBD2 matches at 8 bases. This CDR3 region has 17 residues. The germline gives CDR1 LNHDA, CDR2 SQIVND (reference sequence). Trimming removed 7 bases from V and 3 bases from J; junction bases left unmatched: 15. Here the CDR3 reads CASKKVVPGLGTDTQYF. In DNA form, the CDR3 reads TGTGCCAGTAAAAAAGTTGTCCCGGGACTAGGGACAGATACGCAGTATTTT.

The chain employs TRBV19 and TRBJ2-7, with D possibly matching TRBD1 (6 bases). Germline loops: CDR1 LNHDA, CDR2 SQIVND (reference sequence). V was pared by 4 bases and J by 1 base, with 20 bases between. The CDR3 totals 17 residues. The CDR3 reads CASSTVSFGGPSYEQYF. Written as DNA, the CDR3 is TGTGCCAGTAGTACGGTATCCTTTGGGGGCCCTTCCTACGAGCAGTACTTC. Together with reference TRBV19 and TRBJ2-7, the CDR3 gives the full variable domain: DGGITQSPKYLFRKEGQNVTLSCEQNLNHDAMYWYRQDPGQGLRLIYYSQIVNDFQKGDIAEGYSVSREKKESFPLTVTSAQKNPTAFYLCASSTVSFGGPSYEQYFGPGTRLTVT.

The V gene is TRBV5-1, the J gene TRBJ1-1; D is ambiguous. V was pared by 0 bases and J by 1 base, with 10 bases between. The CDR3 sequence is 15 residues long. Germline CDR1 is SGHRS and CDR2 is YFSETQ. The CDR3 protein is CASSLDPKPNTEAFF. The CDR3, as DNA: TGCGCCAGCAGCTTGGATCCTAAACCGAACACTGAAGCTTTCTTT.

J is TRBJ2-7 and V is TRBV20-1; TRBD2 might be the D (5 bases). Germline CDR1 reads DFQATT; CDR2 reads SNEGSKA (reference sequence). The CDR3 extends over 11 amino acids. V lost 5 bases and J 2 bases, leaving 7 bases between the germline ends. Here the CDR3 DNA reads TGCAGTGCTGAGGGTACCTACGAGCAGTACTTC. This sequence encodes CSAEGTYEQYF.

In DNA form, the CDR3 reads TGTGCCAGCAGCCGGAGGACAGGGCGGAAGGATCCACCCCTCCACTTT. The encoded protein is CASSRRTGRKDPPLHF. The chain couples TRBV6-2 or TRBV6-3 to TRBJ1-6; 8 bases fit TRBD1. The CDR3 covers 16 residues. CDR1 and CDR2 from the germline V gene are MNHEY and SVGEGT. V lost 6 bases, J lost 11 bases, and 15 bases stayed unmatched.

V gene TRBV5-1 combines with J gene TRBJ1-1; 7 positions agree with TRBD1. This CDR3 is 16 amino acids long. The V gene end was trimmed by 3 bases and the J gene end by 2 bases; junction bases not matched to a gene: 10. The germline V gene encodes CDR1 SGHRS and CDR2 YFSETQ. Here the CDR3 DNA reads TGCGCCAGCAGCTCGATCGGGGGACAGAAAAACACTGAAGCTTTCTTT. The encoded protein is CASSSIGGQKNTEAFF.

The chain has TRBV12-5 and TRBJ1-2, with D hard to call. Germline loops: CDR1 LGHNT, CDR2 FRNRAP. The CDR3 spans 13 residues. Trimming shortened V by 2 bases and J by 4 bases, and 8 bases separated the two germline ends. This chain's CDR3 is CASGLFRSYGYTF. CDR3 in DNA: TGTGCTAGTGGTTTGTTCAGGTCCTATGGCTACACCTTC.

The chain recombines TRBV24-1 with TRBJ2-2, with a tentative D call TRBD2 (6 bases). Trimming removed 0 bases from V and 4 bases from J, with 14 bases in between. This CDR3 has 17 residues. Looked up from germline, CDR1 is KGHDR and CDR2 is SFDVKD. CDR3 residues: CATSDLHGTAATGELFF. The CDR3 DNA sequence: TGTGCCACCAGTGATTTGCATGGGACTGCCGCCACCGGGGAGCTGTTTTTT.

The rearrangement uses TRBV7-2 and TRBJ1-1; a weak D match, TRBD1 (6 bases). Germline V CDR1 and CDR2: SGHTA, FQGNSA. Trimming removed 3 bases from V and 3 bases from J, with 14 bases in between. This CDR3 is built from 15 residues. The CDR3 bases are TGTGCCAGCAGCTTGGGGGACACGGCGCACACTGAAGCTTTCTTT. The encoded protein is CASSLGDTAHTEAFF. Combining the CDR3 with reference TRBV7-2 and TRBJ1-1 gives the whole variable domain GAGVSQSPSNKVTEKGKDVELRCDPISGHTALYWYRQSLGQGLEFLIYFQGNSAPDKSGLPSDRFSAERTGGSVSTLTIQRTQQEDSAVYLCASSLGDTAHTEAFFGQGTRLTVV.

The rearrangement joins TRBV11-1 to TRBJ1-1; 7 nucleotides align to TRBD1. V lost 3 bases, J lost 0 bases, and 1 base stayed unmatched. The germline V gene encodes CDR1 SGHAT and CDR2 FQDESV (reference sequence). The CDR3 consists of 14 residues. DNA of the CDR3: TGTGCCAGCAGCTTGGGACAGTTGAACACTGAAGCTTTCTTT. It specifies CASSLGQLNTEAFF. The full variable domain, completed using reference TRBV11-1 and TRBJ1-1, is EAEVAQSPRYKITEKSQAVAFWCDPISGHATLYWYRQILGQGPELLVQFQDESVVDDSQLPKDRFSAERLKGVDSTLKIQPAELGDSAMYLCASSLGQLNTEAFFGQGTRLTVV.

The chain couples TRBV27 to TRBJ1-1; maybe TRBD1 (5 bases). Germline assignment: CDR1 MNHEY and CDR2 SMNVEV (reference sequence). Trimming removed 6 bases at V and 3 bases at J, with 14 bases between. The CDR3 totals 14 residues. This chain's CDR3 is CASSRIGGYTEAFF. CDR3 DNA: TGTGCCAGCAGCCGCATCGGGGGTTACACTGAAGCTTTCTTT.

V usage is TRBV7-8 and J usage is TRBJ1-2; 7 bases are a match to TRBD1. The CDR3 loop spans 19 amino acids. V shed 5 bases, J shed 1 base, and the junction held 19 bases outside the gene matches. The germline CDR1 and CDR2 sequences are SGHVS and FQNEAQ. The CDR3 DNA sequence: TGTGCCAGCAGCCCTAAAGCACAGGGGATGACGTCTGATAACTATGGCTACACCTTC. It is translated as CASSPKAQGMTSDNYGYTF.